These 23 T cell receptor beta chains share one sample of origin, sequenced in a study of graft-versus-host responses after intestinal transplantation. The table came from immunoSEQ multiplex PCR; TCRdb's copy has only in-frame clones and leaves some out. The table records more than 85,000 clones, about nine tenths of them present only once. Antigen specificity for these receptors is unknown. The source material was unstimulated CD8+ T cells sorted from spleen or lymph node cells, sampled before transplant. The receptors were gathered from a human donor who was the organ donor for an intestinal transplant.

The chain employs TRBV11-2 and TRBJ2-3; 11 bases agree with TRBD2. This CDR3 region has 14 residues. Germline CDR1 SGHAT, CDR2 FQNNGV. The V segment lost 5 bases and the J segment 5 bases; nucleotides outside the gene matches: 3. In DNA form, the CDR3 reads TGTGCCAGCAGCGAAGGGACTAGCGGAGATACGCAGTATTTT. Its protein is CASSEGTSGDTQYF. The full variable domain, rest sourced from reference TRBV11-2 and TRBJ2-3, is EAGVAQSPRYKIIEKRQSVAFWCNPISGHATLYWYQQILGQGPKLLIQFQNNGVVDDSQLPKDRFSAERLKGVDSTLKIQPAKLEDSAVYLCASSEGTSGDTQYFGPGTRLTVL.

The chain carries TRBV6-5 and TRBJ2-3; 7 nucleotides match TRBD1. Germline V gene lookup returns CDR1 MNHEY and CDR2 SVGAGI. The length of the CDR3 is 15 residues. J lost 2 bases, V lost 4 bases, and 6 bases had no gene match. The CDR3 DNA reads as TGTGCCAGCAGTTCTCCGGGACAGAACACAGATACGCAGTATTTT. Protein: CASSSPGQNTDTQYF.

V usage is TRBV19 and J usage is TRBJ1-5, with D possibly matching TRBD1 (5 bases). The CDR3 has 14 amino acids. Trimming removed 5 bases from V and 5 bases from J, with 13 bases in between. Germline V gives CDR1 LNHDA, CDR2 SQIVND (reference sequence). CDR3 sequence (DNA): TGTGCCAGTAGTTGGACACTGGATGATCAGCCCCAGCATTTT. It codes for CASSWTLDDQPQHF.

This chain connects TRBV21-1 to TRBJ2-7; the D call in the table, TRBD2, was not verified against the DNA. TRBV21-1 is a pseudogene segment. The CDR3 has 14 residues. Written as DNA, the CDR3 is TGTGCCAGCACTAGACTAGCTCTGAACTACGAGCAGTACTTC. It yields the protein CASTRLALNYEQYF.

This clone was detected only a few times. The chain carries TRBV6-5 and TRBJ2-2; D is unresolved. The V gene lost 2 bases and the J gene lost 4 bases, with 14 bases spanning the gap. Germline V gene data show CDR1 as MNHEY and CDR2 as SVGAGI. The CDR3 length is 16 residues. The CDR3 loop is CASSYVRLGFTGELFF. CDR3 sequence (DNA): TGTGCCAGCAGTTACGTGCGGCTCGGCTTCACCGGGGAGCTGTTTTTT.

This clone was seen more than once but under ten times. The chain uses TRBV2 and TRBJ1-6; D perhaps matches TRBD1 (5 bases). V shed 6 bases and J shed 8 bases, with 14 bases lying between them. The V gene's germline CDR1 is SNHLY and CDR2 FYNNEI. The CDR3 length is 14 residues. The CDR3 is CASSVSGGDSPLHF. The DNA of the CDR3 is TGTGCCAGCAGCGTCTCGGGGGGGGATTCACCCCTCCACTTT.

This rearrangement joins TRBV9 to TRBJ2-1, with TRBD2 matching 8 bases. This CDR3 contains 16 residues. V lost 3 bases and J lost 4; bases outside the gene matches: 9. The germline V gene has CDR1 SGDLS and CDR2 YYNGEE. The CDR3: CASSESGTRHYNEQFF. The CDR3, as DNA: TGTGCCAGCAGCGAAAGTGGGACTAGGCATTACAATGAGCAGTTCTTC.

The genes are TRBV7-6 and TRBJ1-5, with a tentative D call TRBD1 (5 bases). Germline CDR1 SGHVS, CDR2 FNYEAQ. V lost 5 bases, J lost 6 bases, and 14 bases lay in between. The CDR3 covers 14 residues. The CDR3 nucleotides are TGTGCCAGCAGCGCATACCAGGGAGGTCAGCCCCAGCATTTT. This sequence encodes CASSAYQGGQPQHF.

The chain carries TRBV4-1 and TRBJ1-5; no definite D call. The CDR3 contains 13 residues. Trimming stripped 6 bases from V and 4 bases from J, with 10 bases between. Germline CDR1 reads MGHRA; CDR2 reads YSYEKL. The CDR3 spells CASSQNANQPQHF. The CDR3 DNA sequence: TGCGCCAGCAGTCAAAACGCGAATCAGCCCCAGCATTTT.

Here the CDR3 reads CASSLATYSNQPQHF. The CDR3 bases are TGTGCCAGCAGCTTAGCCACTTATAGCAATCAGCCCCAGCATTTT. This chain connects TRBV7-8 to TRBJ1-5; D gene ambiguous. This CDR3 has 15 residues. Trimming shortened V by 0 bases and J by 0 bases, and 6 bases separated the two germline ends. Per germline, CDR1 SGHVS and CDR2 FQNEAQ.

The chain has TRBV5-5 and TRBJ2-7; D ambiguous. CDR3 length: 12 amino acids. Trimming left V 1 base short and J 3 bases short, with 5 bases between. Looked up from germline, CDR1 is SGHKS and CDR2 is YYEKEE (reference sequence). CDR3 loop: CASSLYSYEQYF. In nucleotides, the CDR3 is TGTGCCAGCAGCTTGTACAGCTACGAGCAGTACTTC.

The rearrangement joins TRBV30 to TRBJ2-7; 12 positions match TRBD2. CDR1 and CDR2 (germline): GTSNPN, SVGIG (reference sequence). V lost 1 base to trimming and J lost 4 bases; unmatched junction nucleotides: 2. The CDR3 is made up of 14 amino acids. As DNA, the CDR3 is TGTGCCTGGAGTGGGGGGACTAGCGGGTACGAGCAGTACTTC. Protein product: CAWSGGTSGYEQYF.

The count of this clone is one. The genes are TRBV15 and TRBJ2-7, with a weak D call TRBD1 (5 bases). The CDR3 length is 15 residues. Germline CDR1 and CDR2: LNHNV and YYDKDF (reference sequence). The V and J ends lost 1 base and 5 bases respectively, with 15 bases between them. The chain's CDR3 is CATSRVVGARDEQYF. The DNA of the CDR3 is TGTGCCACCAGCAGAGTAGTTGGGGCGAGAGACGAGCAGTACTTC.

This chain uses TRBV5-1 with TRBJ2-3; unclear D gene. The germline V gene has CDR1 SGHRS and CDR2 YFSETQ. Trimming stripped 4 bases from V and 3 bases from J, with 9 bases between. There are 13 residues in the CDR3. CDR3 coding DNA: TGCGCCAGCAGCCCCAGTAAGACAGATACGCAGTATTTT. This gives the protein CASSPSKTDTQYF. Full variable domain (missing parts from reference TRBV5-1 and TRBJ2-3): KAGVTQTPRYLIKTRGQQVTLSCSPISGHRSVSWYQQTPGQGLQFLFEYFSETQRNKGNFPGRFSGRQFSNSRSEMNVSTLELGDSALYLCASSPSKTDTQYFGPGTRLTVL.

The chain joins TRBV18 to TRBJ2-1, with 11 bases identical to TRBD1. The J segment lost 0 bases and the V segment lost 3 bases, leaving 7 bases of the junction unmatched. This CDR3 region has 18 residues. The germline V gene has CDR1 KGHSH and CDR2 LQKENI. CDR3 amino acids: CASSPDRGPSSSYNEQFF. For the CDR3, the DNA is TGTGCCAGCTCACCGGACAGGGGGCCATCCAGCTCCTACAATGAGCAGTTCTTC.

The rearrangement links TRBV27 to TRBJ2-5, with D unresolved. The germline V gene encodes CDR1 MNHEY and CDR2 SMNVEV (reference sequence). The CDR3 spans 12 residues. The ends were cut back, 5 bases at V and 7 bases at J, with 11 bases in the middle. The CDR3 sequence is CASSPEFGTQYF. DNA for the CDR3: TGTGCCAGCAGTCCCGAGTTCGGGACCCAGTACTTC.

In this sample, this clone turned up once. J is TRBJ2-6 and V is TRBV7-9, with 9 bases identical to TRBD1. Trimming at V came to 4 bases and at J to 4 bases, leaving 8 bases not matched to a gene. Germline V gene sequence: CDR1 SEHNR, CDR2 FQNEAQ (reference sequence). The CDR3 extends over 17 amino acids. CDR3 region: CASSSGQGVPGANVLTF. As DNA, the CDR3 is TGTGCCAGCAGCTCGGGACAGGGAGTCCCAGGGGCCAACGTCCTGACTTTC.

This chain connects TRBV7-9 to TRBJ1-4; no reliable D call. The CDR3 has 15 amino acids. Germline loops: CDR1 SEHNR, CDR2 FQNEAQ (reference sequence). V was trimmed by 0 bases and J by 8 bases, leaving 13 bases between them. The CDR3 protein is CASSLAQHAGEKLFF. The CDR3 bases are TGTGCCAGCAGCTTAGCCCAACATGCCGGGGAAAAACTGTTTTTT. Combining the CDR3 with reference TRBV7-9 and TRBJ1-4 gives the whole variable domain DTGVSQNPRHKITKRGQNVTFRCDPISEHNRLYWYRQTLGQGPEFLTYFQNEAQLEKSRLLSDRFSAERPKGSFSTLEIQRTEQGDSAMYLCASSLAQHAGEKLFFGSGTQLSVL.

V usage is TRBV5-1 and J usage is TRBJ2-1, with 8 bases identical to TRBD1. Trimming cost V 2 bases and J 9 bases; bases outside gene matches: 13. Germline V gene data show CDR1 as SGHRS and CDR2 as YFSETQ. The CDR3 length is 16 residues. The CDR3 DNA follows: TGCGCCAGCAGCTTTTCTTCGACAGGGGATGTGGTTGAGCAGTTCTTC. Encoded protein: CASSFSSTGDVVEQFF. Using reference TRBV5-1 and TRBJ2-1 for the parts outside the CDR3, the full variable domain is KAGVTQTPRYLIKTRGQQVTLSCSPISGHRSVSWYQQTPGQGLQFLFEYFSETQRNKGNFPGRFSGRQFSNSRSEMNVSTLELGDSALYLCASSFSSTGDVVEQFFGPGTRLTVL.

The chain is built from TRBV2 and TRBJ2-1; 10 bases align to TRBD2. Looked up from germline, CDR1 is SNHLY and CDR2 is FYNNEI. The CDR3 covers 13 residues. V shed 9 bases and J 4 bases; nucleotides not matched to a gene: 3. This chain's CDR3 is CARGTSEYNEQFF. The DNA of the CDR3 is TGTGCCAGGGGGACTAGCGAATACAATGAGCAGTTCTTC.

CDR3 sequence: CASSVNNNNEQFF. As DNA, the CDR3 is TGTGCCAGCAGCGTAAATAACAACAATGAGCAGTTCTTC. The rearrangement uses TRBV9 and TRBJ2-1; D call uncertain. Germline CDR1 is SGDLS and CDR2 is YYNGEE. The CDR3 sequence is 13 residues long. Trimming stripped 1 base from V and 5 bases from J, with 7 bases between.

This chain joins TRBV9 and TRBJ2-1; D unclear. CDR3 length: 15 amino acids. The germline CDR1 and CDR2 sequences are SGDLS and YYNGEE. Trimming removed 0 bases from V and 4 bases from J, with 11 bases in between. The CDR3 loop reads CASSVGDPGYNEQFF. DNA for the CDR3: TGTGCCAGCAGCGTAGGCGACCCCGGGTACAATGAGCAGTTCTTC.

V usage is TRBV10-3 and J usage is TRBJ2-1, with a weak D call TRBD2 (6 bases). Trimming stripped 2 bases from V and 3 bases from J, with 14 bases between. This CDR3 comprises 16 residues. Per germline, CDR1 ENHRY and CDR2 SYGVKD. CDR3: CAISENRLAIYNEQFF. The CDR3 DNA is TGTGCCATCAGTGAGAACAGGCTAGCGATCTACAATGAGCAGTTCTTC.